The 22 T cell receptor beta chains presented below share a single source sample, sequenced in a study of blood T cells in healthy people across ages. A second PCR of 7 to 11 cycles used a sample-barcoded 5' primer and a J-beta primer mix. MiXCR, applied by TCRdb to the 5' RACE reads, yields one record per CDR3 protein. Altogether roughly 800,000 distinct CDR3 sequences are present, roughly 25% being singletons, with the ten largest covering under 3%. These data also featured in a second study, about T cells of mothers and their children.

Sequencing used blood. These receptors were collected from a boy aged 5-17 years in good health.

The CDR3 DNA is TGCAGTGCTAGAGCTCCTAGCGGTCGCACAGATACGCAGTATTTT. This sequence encodes CSARAPSGRTDTQYF. V is TRBV20-1 and J is TRBJ2-3, with 7 bases that match TRBD2. The V gene end was trimmed by 1 base and the J gene end by 1 base; junction bases not matched to a gene: 5. This CDR3 is 15 amino acids long. CDR1 and CDR2 from the germline V gene are DFQATT and SNEGSKA (reference sequence).

This clonotype was observed a handful of times. The chain employs TRBV6-6 and TRBJ2-3; D may be TRBD2 (6 bases). V lost 0 bases and J 4 bases, leaving 14 bases between the germline ends. CDR3 length: 16 residues. Germline V gives CDR1 MNHNY, CDR2 SVGAGI (reference sequence). The CDR3 spells CASSYSNGSSADTQYF. As DNA, the CDR3 is TGTGCCAGCAGTTACTCGAACGGGAGTAGCGCAGATACGCAGTATTTT.

This clonotype showed up just a few times. Because the CDR3's place on the DNA is in doubt, the DNA is left out and the CDR3 is given as listed by TCRdb. The rearrangement uses TRBV12-5 and TRBJ2-7; the table calls TRBD2, which could not be checked here. The germline V gene has CDR1 LGHNT and CDR2 FRNRAP. The CDR3 contains 15 residues when both ends are counted. CDR3: CASGLVARGAPPEFF.

The chain uses TRBV6-5 and TRBJ2-1; weak D call: TRBD1 (6 bases). Trimming took 6 bases from V and 0 from J, leaving 9 bases between them. The CDR3 consists of 14 residues. The germline V gene has CDR1 MNHEY and CDR2 SVGAGI. This chain's CDR3 is CASSGQFSYNEQFF. The CDR3 DNA sequence: TGTGCCAGCAGCGGACAGTTCTCCTACAATGAGCAGTTCTTC.

In this sample, this clonotype turned up once. The chain uses TRBV20-1 and TRBJ1-4, with 10 bases lining up with TRBD1. The J segment lost 7 bases and the V segment lost 2 bases, leaving 7 bases of the junction unmatched. The germline V gene has CDR1 DFQATT and CDR2 SNEGSKA (reference sequence). The CDR3 extends over 15 amino acids. CDR3 bases: TGCAGTGCTAGAAATCGCAGGACAGGGGGTGAAAAACTGTTTTTT. This gives the protein CSARNRRTGGEKLFF.

The J gene is TRBJ2-7, the V gene TRBV6-1; 9 nucleotides align to TRBD1. Trimming took 10 bases from V and 1 from J; bases not matched to a gene: 5. Germline-derived CDR1 and CDR2 are MNHNS and SASEGT. The CDR3 spans 13 residues. Written as DNA, the CDR3 is TGTGCCACAGGGACAGGGCAGTCCTACGAGCAGTACTTC. Amino acids: CATGTGQSYEQYF.

CDR3 in DNA: TGCAGTGCTAGAGTACGGCGGGGCACAGATACGCAGTATTTT. Encoded protein: CSARVRRGTDTQYF. The chain has TRBV20-1 and TRBJ2-3; D might be TRBD2 (5 bases). Germline assignment: CDR1 DFQATT and CDR2 SNEGSKA (reference sequence). V was trimmed by 1 base and J by 1 base, leaving 9 bases between them. The CDR3 runs 14 residues.

The chain combines TRBV9 with TRBJ2-5, with unresolved D. The J call is doubtful: the DNA matches TRBJ2-1 better. This CDR3 is 13 amino acids long. Per the germline V gene, CDR1 is SGDLS and CDR2 is YYNGEE. The CDR3 is CASPGCPSHEQFF. The CDR3 DNA is TGTGCCAGCCCCGGATGTCCATCCCATGAGCAGTTCTTC.

The chain is built from TRBV12-3 or TRBV12-4 and TRBJ2-5, with TRBD2 matching over 11 bases. The J call may be in error: the DNA end matches TRBJ2-7 better. This CDR3 comprises 15 residues. The CDR3 DNA reads TGTGCCAGCAGCCCGGGACTAGCGGCCGGGCACGAGCAGTACTTC. Encoded protein: CASSPGLAAGHEQYF.

The table lists this clonotype with many counts. The genes are TRBV27 and TRBJ2-1; 12 bases line up with TRBD2. J lost 2 bases, V lost 5 bases, and 1 base had no gene match. The CDR3 length is 15 residues. The germline V gene encodes CDR1 MNHEY and CDR2 SMNVEV (reference sequence). The CDR3: CASSRLAGAYNEQFF. The DNA for the CDR3 is TGTGCCAGCAGTAGACTAGCGGGGGCCTACAATGAGCAGTTCTTC.

This clonotype has just a few counts. V gene TRBV12-3 or TRBV12-4 combines with J gene TRBJ2-2, with D perhaps given as TRBD1 or TRBD2 (5 bases each). CDR3 length equals 17 residues. V dropped 3 bases and J dropped 3 bases, with 17 bases sitting between them. CDR3 in amino acids: CASSFRTSGSHTGELFF. The CDR3 DNA reads as TGTGCCAGCAGTTTTCGGACTTCAGGGTCGCACACCGGGGAGCTGTTTTTT.

The gene calls are TRBV5-1 and TRBJ2-5; the D call may be TRBD1 or TRBD2 (6 bases each). The assigned J gene may be wrong: the sequence end matches TRBJ2-7 better. There are 15 residues in the CDR3. CDR1 SGHRS and CDR2 YFSETQ come from the germline V gene. In DNA form, the CDR3 reads TGCGCCAGCAGCGGGGGCGGGACCAATAACTACGAGCAGTACTTC. Its protein product is CASSGGGTNNYEQYF.

The chain employs TRBV7-3 and TRBJ2-6; D is undetermined. CDR3 size: 14 residues. V lost 5 bases, J lost 2 bases, and 7 bases lay in between. Germline CDR1 and CDR2: SGHTA and FQGTGA. The CDR3 loop is CASSPLPGANVLTF. The CDR3 region has the DNA TGTGCCAGCAGCCCCCTCCCTGGGGCCAACGTCCTGACTTTC.

This clonotype was observed a handful of times. V usage is TRBV5-6 and J usage is TRBJ1-1; a weak D match, TRBD1 (6 bases). The germline V and J ends were trimmed by 1 base and 11 bases, with 12 bases remaining between them. CDR3 length: 12 residues. From germline, CDR1 is SGHDT and CDR2 YYEEEE. The CDR3 protein is CASSLRGADAFF. The CDR3 nucleotides read TGTGCCAGCAGCTTGCGGGGGGCGGACGCTTTCTTT.

Only a few counts were recorded for this clonotype. The chain is built from TRBV27 and TRBJ2-1; D remains unclear. Germline V gene sequence: CDR1 MNHEY, CDR2 SMNVEV (reference sequence). Trimming removed 4 bases from V and 5 bases from J, with 9 bases in between. The CDR3 has 13 residues. The CDR3 loop reads CASSSQPNNEQFF. The CDR3 DNA sequence: TGTGCCAGCAGTTCCCAGCCAAACAATGAGCAGTTCTTC.

This clonotype turned up a few times. The chain carries TRBV6-6 and TRBJ2-1; D uncertain. The assigned J gene may be wrong: the sequence end matches TRBJ2-7 better. From germline, CDR1 is MNHNY and CDR2 SVGAGI (reference sequence). CDR3 length: 12 residues. CDR3 residues: CASRSEGYEQYF. The CDR3 DNA sequence: TGTGCCAGCAGATCCGAAGGGTACGAGCAGTACTTC.

This clonotype appeared a few times. This sequence joins TRBV7-6 and TRBJ2-5; 9 nucleotides agree with TRBD1. With 5 bases clipped from V and 5 bases from J, the junction kept 6 bases outside the gene matches. The CDR3 is 14 amino acids. The germline V gene encodes CDR1 SGHVS and CDR2 FNYEAQ. The CDR3 loop is CASSPDRGVETQYF. DNA for the CDR3: TGTGCCAGCAGCCCCGACAGGGGGGTCGAGACCCAGTACTTC.

In this sample, this clonotype turned up a few times. The CDR3 bases are TGTGCCAGCAGTTACTCGAACGTAGGGATAACCAAAAACATTCAGTACTTC. As protein: CASSYSNVGITKNIQYF. V gene TRBV6-5 combines with J gene TRBJ2-4; no clear D. Trimming stripped 0 bases from V and 2 bases from J, with 14 bases between. CDR1 is MNHEY and CDR2 is SVGAGI in the germline V gene. The CDR3 extends over 17 amino acids.

Concerning this clonotype: Germline and junction disagree at one end, which may indicate a read error. The chain couples TRBV5-1 to TRBJ2-1, with 8 positions matching TRBD2. The J call could be wrong; TRBJ2-7 is a better fit for the DNA end. Germline loops: CDR1 SGHRS, CDR2 YFSETQ. The CDR3 contains 15 residues. This CDR3 is CANSWGTRAGGEQYF. Written as DNA, the CDR3 is TGCGCCAACAGCTGGGGGACTAGAGCCGGTGGGGAGCAGTACTTC.

The chain has TRBV6-5 and TRBJ1-5; D unclear. The CDR3 is 15 amino acids. Germline V lookup: CDR1 MNHEY, CDR2 SVGAGI. The V gene lost 0 bases and the J gene lost 3 bases, with 9 bases spanning the gap. This chain's CDR3 is CASSYSAMNNQPQHF. CDR3 sequence (DNA): TGTGCCAGCAGTTACTCGGCTATGAACAATCAGCCCCAGCATTTT.

This clonotype appeared a few times. The genes are TRBV5-6 and TRBJ1-3; D is unclear. The V and J ends lost 1 base and 3 bases respectively, with 17 bases between them. The CDR3 consists of 17 residues. CDR1 SGHDT and CDR2 YYEEEE come from the germline V gene. CDR3: CASSLLIPGKGGNTIYF. The CDR3 DNA is TGTGCCAGCAGCTTGTTAATACCGGGGAAAGGTGGAAACACCATATATTTT. Filled out from reference TRBV5-6 and TRBJ1-3, the complete variable domain reads DAGVTQSPTHLIKTRGQQVTLRCSPKSGHDTVSWYQQALGQGPQFIFQYYEEEERQRGNFPDRFSGHQFPNYSSELNVNALLLGDSALYLCASSLLIPGKGGNTIYFGEGSWLTVV.

In this sample, this clonotype turned up a few times. One junction end does not reproduce the germline sequence, and a read error may be involved. The chain links TRBV12-3 or TRBV12-4 to TRBJ2-5; possibly TRBD1 for D (5 bases). The CDR3 covers 13 residues. The CDR3 loop reads CGSSLEQGETQYF. In nucleotides, the CDR3 is TGTGGCAGCAGTTTAGAGCAGGGAGAGACCCAGTACTTC.